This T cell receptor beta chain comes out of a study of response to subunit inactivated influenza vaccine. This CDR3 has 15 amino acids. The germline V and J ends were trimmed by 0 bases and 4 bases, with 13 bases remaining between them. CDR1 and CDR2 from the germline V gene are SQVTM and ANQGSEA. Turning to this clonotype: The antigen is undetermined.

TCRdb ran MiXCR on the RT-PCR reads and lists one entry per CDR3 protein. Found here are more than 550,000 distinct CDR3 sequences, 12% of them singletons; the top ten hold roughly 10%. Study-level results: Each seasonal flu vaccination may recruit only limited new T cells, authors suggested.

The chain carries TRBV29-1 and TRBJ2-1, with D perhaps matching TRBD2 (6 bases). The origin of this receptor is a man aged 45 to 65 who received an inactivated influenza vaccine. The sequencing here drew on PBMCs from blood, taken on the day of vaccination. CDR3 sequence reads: CSVEDSGRRYNEQFF. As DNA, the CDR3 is TGCAGCGTTGAAGATAGCGGTCGAAGATACAATGAGCAGTTCTTC.